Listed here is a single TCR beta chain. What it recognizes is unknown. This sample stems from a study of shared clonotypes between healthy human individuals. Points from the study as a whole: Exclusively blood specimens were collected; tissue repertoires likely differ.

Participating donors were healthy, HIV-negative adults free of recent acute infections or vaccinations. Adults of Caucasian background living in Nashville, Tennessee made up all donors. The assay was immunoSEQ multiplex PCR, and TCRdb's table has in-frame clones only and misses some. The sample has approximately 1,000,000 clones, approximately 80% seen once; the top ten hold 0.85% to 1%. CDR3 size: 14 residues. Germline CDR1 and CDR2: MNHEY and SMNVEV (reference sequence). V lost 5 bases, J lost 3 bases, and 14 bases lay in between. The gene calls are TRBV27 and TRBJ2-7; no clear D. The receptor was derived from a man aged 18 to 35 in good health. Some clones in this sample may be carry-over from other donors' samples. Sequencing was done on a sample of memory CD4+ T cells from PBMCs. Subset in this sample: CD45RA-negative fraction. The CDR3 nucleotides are TGTGCCAGCAGTCCCCGTCGGGCTAACTACGAGCAGTACTTC. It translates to CASSPRRANYEQYF.